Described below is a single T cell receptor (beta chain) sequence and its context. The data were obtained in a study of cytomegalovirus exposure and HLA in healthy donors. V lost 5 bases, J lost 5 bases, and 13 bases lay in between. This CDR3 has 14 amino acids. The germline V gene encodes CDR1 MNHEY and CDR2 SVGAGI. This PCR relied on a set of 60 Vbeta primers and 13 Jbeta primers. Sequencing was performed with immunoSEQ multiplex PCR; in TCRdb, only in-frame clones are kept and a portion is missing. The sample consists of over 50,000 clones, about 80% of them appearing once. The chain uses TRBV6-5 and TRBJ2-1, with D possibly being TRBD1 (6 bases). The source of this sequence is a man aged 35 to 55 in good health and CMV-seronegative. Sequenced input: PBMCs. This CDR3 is CASSQKQGNNEQFF. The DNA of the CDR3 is TGTGCCAGCAGTCAAAAACAGGGAAACAATGAGCAGTTCTTC.